The source of this T cell receptor beta chain is a study of CD8+ T cells in alopecia areata. TCR sequencing used cDNA made by reverse transcription of extracted RNA. Generated by immunoSEQ multiplex PCR, the TCRdb table keeps only in-frame clones and is missing some. The repertoire includes more than 100,000 clones, around 59% of them detected once, and roughly 9% sits in the top ten. V lost 0 bases and J lost 4, with 3 bases in between. The CDR3 loop spans 13 amino acids. The germline V gene has CDR1 KGHSH and CDR2 LQKENI. Points from the study as a whole: Whereas mice showed it more clearly, TCR sharing across patients was murkier, possibly because of HLA. Alopecia totalis/universalis scalp especially showed more expanded CD8+ clones than normal scalp. Scalp samples also yield sequences from resident alphabeta T cells of normal skin.

Turning to this clone: What it binds is not known. The identical CDR3 is also encoded by other nucleotide sequences in the sample.

Cell sorting on a FACSAria was used to separate CD4+ and CD8+ T cells from the PBMCs. This chain links TRBV18 with TRBJ2-2, with unresolved D. Sequencing input: CD4+ T cells sorted from blood. The receptor comes from a human donor in good health. The CDR3 nucleotides read TGTGCCAGCTCACCACCGGGCACCGGGGAGCTGTTTTTT. Its protein product is CASSPPGTGELFF.